This section outlines one TCR beta chain sequence together with its context. This clonotype has just a few counts. Its antigen target is currently unknown. Per-base qualities were not stored, and no clone one base away is much larger. Hyperthyroidism patients were newly diagnosed, with disease duration under 2 months, and aged 18 to 65 years. The study excluded patients with uncontrolled infections, other autoimmune diseases, pregnancy or lactation. Clinical symptoms, serum thyroxine and TRAb, thyroid ultrasound, and orbital computed tomography formed the basis for the diagnoses. For progressor patients, blood was drawn at the first diagnosis of hyperthyroidism, before any ophthalmopathy symptoms had appeared. Ficoll-Paque density gradient centrifugation was used to isolate PBMCs from 8.5 to 10 ml of fresh peripheral blood. Progressor patients were first diagnosed with Graves' hyperthyroidism and then developed ophthalmopathy during follow-up. Trizol reagent was used to extract total RNA, and RNA quality was then checked on an Agilent 2100 Bioanalyzer.

This entry belongs to a study of T cells in Graves' hyperthyroidism and ophthalmopathy (dated by TCRdb to the late 2010s). Study-level background: Peripheral blood samples were taken at initial diagnosis, before any treatment was given. An independent validation cohort of about 20 hyperthyroidism patients and over 15 patients who later progressed to ophthalmopathy tested prospective prediction of ophthalmopathy. After blood sampling, hyperthyroidism patients were treated with methimazole at a starting dose of 30 mg daily, and ophthalmopathy patients were treated with high-dose intravenous methylprednisolone. In six Graves' hyperthyroidism patients, the study also compared T-cell repertoires from thyroid tissue with T-cell repertoires from blood. TCR Vbeta CDR3 sequencing of 120 to 150 peripheral blood samples (43 ophthalmopathy, approximately 80 hyperthyroidism and roughly 17 progressor patients) is reported in the paper. To identify distinguishing TCR V-J signatures, a discovery cohort of 95 to 100 patients was used, comprising 40 to 45 with Graves' ophthalmopathy and under 60 with stable Graves' hyperthyroidism. For training and testing, the 95 to 100 patients in the discovery cohort were randomly divided in a 7:3 ratio.

Findings and caveats that apply to the study as a whole: In cross-validation, a model built on a 13 V-J signature told ophthalmopathy apart from stable hyperthyroidism with 87.88% sensitivity and about 81% specificity, and in testing the same model reached 80%/75%. During validation, the model predicted progression to ophthalmopathy a median of approximately 6.5 months ahead of onset, with more than 55% sensitivity and 72% to 85% specificity. Most expanded thyroid clonotypes (frequency above 0.001) were also detected in blood, suggesting blood repertoires may reflect thyroid immune responses. No statistical method was used to fix the sample size in advance, and group allocation was not hidden from the investigators.

Taken from the germline V gene, the CDR1 and CDR2 loops are MRHNA and SNTAGT. The germline V end is reduced by 9 bases and the J end by 4 bases; junction bases left unmatched: 8. Taken from cysteine to phenylalanine, the CDR3 has 14 residues. CDR3 DNA is the only sequence kept; it has 42 bases, read in frame from the first base. Amplification of TCR beta CDR3 regions was carried out from RNA transcripts. For the first round of RT-PCR on the TCR CDR3, the HTBI primer set was used together with the Qiagen OneStep RT-PCR kit. A second multiplex PCR round built the libraries, followed by size selection and purification. Libraries were sequenced paired-end with 100 bp reads on an Illumina HiSeq2000. The authors' pipeline ran thus. Raw data were processed with SOAPnuke, discarding reads with adapters, uncalled bases, mean Phred below 15, or no exact constant-primer or identifier match. High-quality paired reads were merged with COPE v1.2.5, and unique nucleotide sequences were defined as clonotypes. Clonotypes were aligned to IMGT TRBV, TRBD and TRBJ reference segments using MiTCR v1.1. The analysis was restricted to V-J combinations with a frequency above 0.0001, which together covered just over 99% of the repertoires. The TCS score was defined as the ratio of F50 (clonal expansion) to E x V (chaos), calculated using BLOSUM62-based TCRdist between CDR3 peptides within each V-J. Welch's t-statistics and random forest reduced 500 to 650 V-J features to roughly 13, which were used in a naive Bayes classifier (R e1071). TCRdb passed the public sequencing reads through fastp at Q25 and MiXCR, retaining productive beta sequences. Rows with one shared CDR3 protein collapse into an entry with the most common genes and DNA. It is TCRdb's table, rather than the study itself, that gives the V and J calls and clone size. Within this sample are approximately 720,000 distinct CDR3 sequences, with 18% of them counted one time only. The ten biggest clones cover over 15% of the sample.

Sequenced input: blood. The sequence came from a woman between 50 and 59 years old with Graves' hyperthyroidism that later progressed to Graves' ophthalmopathy. Recombination linked TRBV6-4 to TRBJ1-5, with TRBD1 matching 8 junction bases. The CDR3 region: CASRTGRRNQPQHF. The DNA sequence is TGTGCCAGTAGGACAGGGAGACGGAATCAGCCCCAGCATTTT.